This TCR beta chain originates from a study of cytomegalovirus exposure and HLA in healthy donors. The germline gives CDR1 MDHEN, CDR2 SYDVKM. The ends were cut back, 1 base at V and 0 bases at J, with 7 bases in the middle. CDR3 length equals 15 residues. The PCR used 60 Vbeta and 13 Jbeta primers. Only in-frame clones appear in the TCRdb table, and some are missing; sequencing was by immunoSEQ multiplex PCR. This sample yields under 200,000 clones, of which roughly 80% are seen a single time; roughly 1.6% belongs to the top ten. This chain links TRBV28 with TRBJ1-5; D is unresolved. The sample taken for sequencing was PBMCs. The clonotype originates from a woman aged 18-35 years in good health and CMV-seronegative. The CDR3 nucleotides are TGTGCCAGCAGTTTATTTGAGGGTAGCAATCAGCCCCAGCATTTT. Its translation: CASSLFEGSNQPQHF.